Each of the 15 T cell receptor beta chains below was sequenced from the same sample in a study of vaccination and CD4 T cells after COVID-19. Once obtained from cultured CD4+ T cells, the DNA was sequenced using the Oncomine TCR Beta short-read assay. Cultures of CD4+ T cells served as the source for extracting genomic DNA. MiXCR was run by TCRdb on the PCR reads, yielding one entry per CDR3 protein. Of under 8,500 distinct CDR3 sequences in the sample, roughly 30% were seen once. The treatment here: roughly nine-day PBMC culture with coronavirus spike peptide pools or control peptides (ViraFEST assay). Harvesting of the unexposed donor's CD4+ T cells predated the COVID-19 pandemic (2011-2018). What these receptors recognize is not known. Input material: CD4+ T cells from blood, cultured in vitro. Receptors originate from a human donor in good health.

This clonotype was seen more than once but under ten times. The chain is built from TRBV2 and TRBJ2-7; tentative D call: TRBD2 (7 bases). Trimming took 8 bases from V and 2 from J, leaving 31 bases between them. Germline loops: CDR1 SNHLY, CDR2 FYNNEI. The CDR3 is 19 residues long. The CDR3 region is CASPKRLYREGDWAYEQYF. The CDR3 DNA reads TGTGCCAGCCCCAAGAGGTTGTACAGGGAGGGGGATTGGGCCTACGAGCAGTACTTC.

The J gene is TRBJ2-1, the V gene TRBV20-1; 8 nucleotides align to TRBD2. Germline CDR1 is DFQATT and CDR2 is SNEGSKA (reference sequence). Trimming at V came to 0 bases and at J to 4 bases, leaving 2 bases not matched to a gene. CDR3 size: 14 residues. CDR3 protein: CSARELAEYNEQFF. As DNA, the CDR3 is TGCAGTGCTAGAGAACTAGCGGAGTACAATGAGCAGTTCTTC.

A few counts support this clonotype. The V gene is TRBV29-1, the J gene TRBJ2-7; 9 nucleotides line up with TRBD2. CDR3 size: 16 residues. Germline trimming cut 2 bases from V and 2 bases from J; bases unmatched to any gene: 10. CDR1 and CDR2 from the germline V gene are SQVTM and ANQGSEA. CDR3 sequence (DNA): TGCAGCGTTGAATTCCCGACTAGCGGACCCACCTACGAGCAGTACTTC. This gives the protein CSVEFPTSGPTYEQYF.

The chain links TRBV4-3 to TRBJ1-1; 7 bases align to TRBD1. Germline assignment: CDR1 LGHNA and CDR2 YSLEER. The V segment lost 2 bases and the J segment 4 bases; nucleotides outside the gene matches: 13. CDR3 length: 17 amino acids. The CDR3 DNA follows: TGCGCCAGCAGCCAAAAGCCCAGGGGGGTTTCGAGCACTGAAGCTTTCTTT. Encoded protein: CASSQKPRGVSSTEAFF.

This clonotype has more than one count but fewer than ten. This chain connects TRBV10-2 to TRBJ1-2, with unresolved D. The CDR3 spans 15 residues. CDR1 is WSHSY, CDR2 SAAADI, per germline. Trimming removed 4 bases from V and 1 base from J, with 13 bases in between. The CDR3 nucleotides read TGCGCCAGCAGTGGGAGGGATATAAGTAACTATGGCTACACCTTC. Translation gives CASSGRDISNYGYTF.

The genes are TRBV4-1 and TRBJ2-3; no clear D gene. Trimming left V 3 bases short and J 4 bases short, with 5 bases between. The CDR3 length is 12 residues. Germline V CDR1 and CDR2: MGHRA, YSYEKL. CDR3 DNA: TGCGCCAGCAGCCAGATGGCAGATACGCAGTATTTT. Translation gives CASSQMADTQYF.

The chain combines TRBV20-1 with TRBJ1-1, with TRBD1 as a possible D gene (5 bases). The CDR3 runs 13 residues. Germline values: CDR1 DFQATT, CDR2 SNEGSKA (reference sequence). V was shortened by 5 bases and J by 5 bases, with 15 bases between the two germline ends. The CDR3 protein is CSAAGGGRTEAFF. The CDR3, as DNA: TGCAGTGCTGCTGGGGGAGGAAGAACTGAAGCTTTCTTT.

This chain connects TRBV9 to TRBJ1-1, with 9 positions matching TRBD1. The ends lost 4 bases at V and 1 base at J; junction bases unmatched: 5. Looked up from germline, CDR1 is SGDLS and CDR2 is YYNGEE. The CDR3 is made up of 15 amino acids. CDR3 bases: TGTGCCAGCAGCCCCCGGGACAGGGAGAACACTGAAGCTTTCTTT. Translating it yields CASSPRDRENTEAFF.

This clonotype was seen a handful of times. CDR3 bases: TGTGCCAGCTCACCTGGTGTCGATCAGCCCCAGCATTTT. Protein: CASSPGVDQPQHF. This chain connects TRBV18 to TRBJ1-5; the D is unclear. With 3 bases removed from V and 5 bases from J, the gap between germline ends came to 8 bases. There are 13 residues in the CDR3. Per germline, CDR1 KGHSH and CDR2 LQKENI.

This clonotype was counted a single time. V is TRBV7-6 and J is TRBJ2-7; the D is unclear. There are 13 residues in the CDR3. Germline assignment: CDR1 SGHVS and CDR2 FNYEAQ. V was pared by 11 bases and J by 7 bases, with 21 bases between. The CDR3 bases are TGTGCCGTAGCACCGGGTCCCCCAGAAGAGCAGTACTTC. Translating it yields CAVAPGPPEEQYF.

This clonotype appeared a few times. The V call is TRBV6-2 or TRBV6-3, the J call TRBJ2-7; 12 positions agree with TRBD2. Germline V gives CDR1 MNHEY, CDR2 SVGEGT. There are 13 residues in the CDR3. V dropped 7 bases and J dropped 3; count of bases not matched to a gene: 1. For the CDR3, the DNA is TGTGCCAGCAAACTAGCGGGAGGCTACGAGCAGTACTTC. Its protein is CASKLAGGYEQYF.

The chain carries TRBV9 and TRBJ2-5; unclear D gene. In germline, CDR1 is SGDLS, CDR2 YYNGEE. V was shortened by 0 bases and J by 0 bases, with 9 bases between the two germline ends. The CDR3 is made up of 15 amino acids. This chain's CDR3 is CASSVAGGYQETQYF. CDR3 sequence (DNA): TGTGCCAGCAGCGTAGCGGGCGGTTACCAAGAGACCCAGTACTTC.

J is TRBJ1-1 and V is TRBV28, with 9 bases matching TRBD1. Germline trimming cut 5 bases from V and 1 base from J; bases unmatched to any gene: 2. CDR3 length: 14 amino acids. The germline V gene encodes CDR1 MDHEN and CDR2 SYDVKM. CDR3 in DNA: TGTGCCAGCAGTCCGGACAGGGGGAACACTGAAGCTTTCTTT. Translating gives CASSPDRGNTEAFF.

This chain uses TRBV7-3 with TRBJ1-3, with D tentatively TRBD1 (5 bases). V gave up 1 base and J gave up 4 bases, with 11 bases separating them. The CDR3 loop spans 15 amino acids. In germline, CDR1 is SGHTA, CDR2 FQGTGA. This CDR3 is CASSLNGQGGNTIYF. DNA for the CDR3: TGTGCCAGCAGCTTAAATGGCCAGGGAGGAAACACCATATATTTT.

The table lists this clonotype with a few counts. V is TRBV21-1 and J is TRBJ1-1; TRBD1 was called by the table and not checked on the DNA. TRBV21-1 is labeled a pseudogene. The CDR3 runs 14 residues. CDR3 sequence reads: CASKGPGQHTEAFF. CDR3 nucleotide sequence: TGTGCCAGCAAGGGGCCAGGGCAGCACACTGAAGCTTTCTTT.